This TCR beta chain was recorded in a study of blood T cell repertoires in COVID-19. For the study at large: Collection of acute and convalescent COVID-19 samples took place in the United States, Italy and Spain. In each case, the material was cDNA or gDNA derived from T cells, B-cell-depleted T cells, or PBMCs.

Germline CDR1 SGHRS, CDR2 YFSETQ. The CDR3 totals 16 residues. V gave up 2 bases and J gave up 8 bases, with 22 bases separating them. Original methodology: The authors estimated nucleated cell counts from reference gene primer amplification. Profiling relied on immunoSEQ multiplex PCR, and the TCRdb table lists in-frame clones only, not all of them. The DNA was the basis for D and trimming; V, J and clone size are from that table. This sample yields some 97,000 clones, of which roughly nine tenths are seen a single time; around 2.1% belongs to the top ten. The sample consisted of peripheral blood. This chain uses TRBV5-1 with TRBJ1-1; D gene ambiguous. This clonotype was obtained from a middle-aged man with active COVID-19. CDR3 DNA sequence: TGCGCCAGCAGCTTACGAACACCACGTTTGCTGGCAGAAGCTTTCTTT. It specifies CASSLRTPRLLAEAFF.